The 23 T cell receptor beta chains in this list originate from one sample, sequenced in a study of blood T cell repertoires in COVID-19. Assay used: immunoSEQ multiplex PCR; TCRdb lists only in-frame clones, some missing. The sample has tens of thousands of clones, about 80% seen once. The sequenced sample consisted of peripheral blood. These receptors were obtained from a man aged 25-45 years with COVID-19, enrolled during active disease.

This clone was seen more than once but under ten times. J is TRBJ2-4 and V is TRBV7-8; no clear D. Germline assignment: CDR1 SGHVS and CDR2 FQNEAQ. The CDR3 contains 12 residues. Trimming pared 1 base from V and 5 bases from J, leaving 3 bases between. The CDR3 reads CASSLVENIQYF. In DNA form, the CDR3 reads TGTGCCAGCAGCTTAGTAGAAAACATTCAGTACTTC.

The V and J genes are TRBV6-2 or TRBV6-3 and TRBJ1-2, with TRBD1 identical over 7 bases. The CDR3 has 16 residues. J lost 4 bases, V lost 2 bases, and 10 bases had no gene match. Germline V lookup: CDR1 MNHEY, CDR2 SVGEGT. The CDR3 DNA sequence: TGTGCCAGCAGTTACCGTCGGGTAAGGGGGCTCTATGGCTACACCTTC. Protein product: CASSYRRVRGLYGYTF.

The chain carries TRBV27 and TRBJ2-3; TRBD2 agrees at 7 bases. Germline trimming cut 5 bases from V and 4 bases from J; bases unmatched to any gene: 15. This CDR3 spans 17 amino acids. Germline lookup yields CDR1 MNHEY and CDR2 SMNVEV (reference sequence). CDR3 sequence reads: CASSPLPPAGVSDTQYF. As DNA, the CDR3 is TGTGCCAGCAGTCCCCTCCCGCCTGCGGGGGTTTCAGATACGCAGTATTTT.

The chain couples TRBV7-9 to TRBJ2-7, with a weak D call TRBD2 (6 bases). This CDR3 is 13 amino acids long. The V end was cut by 5 bases, the J end by 2 bases, with 10 bases between. Germline CDR1 is SEHNR and CDR2 is FQNEAQ (reference sequence). CDR3 nucleotides: TGTGCCAGCAGCCCCTCGGGGGCCTACGAGCAGTACTTC. Amino acids: CASSPSGAYEQYF.

This chain uses TRBV5-1 with TRBJ1-5; D is ambiguous. V lost 4 bases to trimming and J lost 0 bases, with 5 bases between them. This CDR3 is built from 13 residues. Germline CDR1 SGHRS, CDR2 YFSETQ. In DNA form, the CDR3 reads TGCGCCAGCAGCCCAAATAGCAATCAGCCCCAGCATTTT. This sequence encodes CASSPNSNQPQHF.

Here the CDR3 DNA reads TGTGCCAGCAGCTTGTCGGCTAGCGGTCTCACAGATACGCAGTATTTT. Residues: CASSLSASGLTDTQYF. The V and J genes are TRBV5-4 and TRBJ2-3; 7 nucleotides agree with TRBD2. The CDR3 contains 16 residues. The V gene end was trimmed by 1 base and the J gene end by 2 bases; junction bases not matched to a gene: 7. Germline CDR1 and CDR2: SGHNT and YYREEE (reference sequence). Together with reference TRBV5-4 and TRBJ2-3, the CDR3 gives the full variable domain: ETGVTQSPTHLIKTRGQQVTLRCSSQSGHNTVSWYQQALGQGPQFIFQYYREEENGRGNFPPRFSGLQFPNYSSELNVNALELDDSALYLCASSLSASGLTDTQYFGPGTRLTVL.

The count of this clone is one. This rearrangement joins TRBV7-6 to TRBJ2-6; 8 positions match TRBD1. The V gene's germline CDR1 is SGHVS and CDR2 FNYEAQ. V was clipped by 2 bases and J by 4 bases; unmatched bases: 7. The CDR3 is made up of 17 amino acids. CDR3 loop: CASSLSPGGSGANVLTF. The CDR3 nucleotides read TGTGCCAGCAGCTTATCCCCAGGGGGCTCAGGGGCCAACGTCCTGACTTTC.

The V gene is TRBV30, the J gene TRBJ1-6; D not certain. The CDR3 covers 12 residues. The V end was cut by 4 bases, the J end by 7 bases, with 8 bases between. CDR1 is GTSNPN, CDR2 SVGIG, per germline (reference sequence). The DNA of the CDR3 is TGTGCCTGGATGTCCGAGAATTCACCCCTCCACTTT. Translating gives CAWMSENSPLHF.

The chain is built from TRBV15 and TRBJ2-5; 8 nucleotides align to TRBD1. The length of the CDR3 is 15 residues. In germline, CDR1 is LNHNV, CDR2 YYDKDF (reference sequence). V was pared by 0 bases and J by 4 bases, with 4 bases of the junction left unmatched. CDR3 region: CATSRDPGQGETQYF. The CDR3 nucleotides are TGTGCCACCAGCAGAGATCCCGGACAGGGAGAGACCCAGTACTTC.

The rearrangement uses TRBV4-3 and TRBJ2-7; 10 bases fit TRBD1. Germline V gives CDR1 LGHNA, CDR2 YSLEER. V dropped 0 bases and J dropped 5; count of bases not matched to a gene: 4. This CDR3 has 15 amino acids. The CDR3 nucleotides are TGCGCCAGCAGCCAAGATCGGGGGACAGGGGACGAGCAGTACTTC. It codes for CASSQDRGTGDEQYF.

V and J are TRBV25-1 and TRBJ2-3, with D uncertain. V was trimmed by 9 bases and J by 2 bases, leaving 9 bases between them. The CDR3 covers 12 residues. Per the germline V gene, CDR1 is MGHDK and CDR2 is SYGVNS. The CDR3: CASTAPTDTQYF. The CDR3 region has the DNA TGTGCCAGTACAGCTCCCACAGATACGCAGTATTTT.

J is TRBJ1-6 and V is TRBV4-3; 7 bases are shared with TRBD1. The junction had 3 bases not matched to a gene; V was cut back by 0 bases and J by 7 bases. Germline assignment: CDR1 LGHNA and CDR2 YSLEER. CDR3 length: 15 residues. For the CDR3, the DNA is TGCGCCAGCAGCCAAGAGACAGGGTGGAATTCACCCCTCCACTTT. It yields the protein CASSQETGWNSPLHF.

The J gene is TRBJ2-7, the V gene TRBV24-1, with 9 bases that match TRBD1. With V trimmed by 4 bases and J by 3 bases, 18 bases remained unmatched. The CDR3 covers 19 residues. The germline V gene has CDR1 KGHDR and CDR2 SFDVKD. The CDR3 loop reads CATSDNGGGQGRSGYEQYF. The CDR3 DNA follows: TGTGCCACCAGTGACAATGGAGGGGGACAGGGAAGATCGGGCTACGAGCAGTACTTC.

The chain links TRBV7-3 to TRBJ2-3; 10 bases align to TRBD2. J gave up 1 base and V 5 bases, and 3 bases lay outside the gene matches. The V gene's germline CDR1 is SGHTA and CDR2 FQGTGA. The CDR3 totals 15 residues. This CDR3 is CASSLLAGGTDTQYF. CDR3 nucleotides: TGTGCCAGCAGCCTCCTAGCGGGGGGCACAGATACGCAGTATTTT.

The chain employs TRBV27 and TRBJ2-5; 9 bases agree with TRBD2. The trim removed 2 bases at V and 5 bases at J, leaving 6 bases unmatched. The CDR3 spans 15 residues. The germline CDR1 and CDR2 sequences are MNHEY and SMNVEV (reference sequence). CDR3 protein: CASSLGGGAGETQYF. The CDR3 DNA follows: TGTGCCAGCAGTTTAGGCGGGGGGGCCGGGGAGACCCAGTACTTC.

This chain joins TRBV14 and TRBJ2-5; D remains unclear. The CDR3 contains 14 residues. Germline-derived CDR1 and CDR2 are SGHDN and FVKESK. Trimming pared 5 bases from V and 6 bases from J, leaving 16 bases between. CDR3 amino acids: CASSESSHPQTQYF. Here the CDR3 DNA reads TGTGCCAGCAGCGAAAGCTCCCACCCGCAGACCCAGTACTTC.

The chain is built from TRBV10-3 and TRBJ1-1, with D possibly TRBD1 on 5 matching bases. Germline CDR1 ENHRY, CDR2 SYGVKD. This CDR3 contains 14 residues. The ends were cut back, 6 bases at V and 0 bases at J, with 11 bases in the middle. As DNA, the CDR3 is TGTGCCATCAGCCAGGGAGGGGTGAACACTGAAGCTTTCTTT. Residues: CAISQGGVNTEAFF.

This chain links TRBV9 with TRBJ1-3; 8 positions agree with TRBD1. V shed 0 bases and J 0 bases; nucleotides not matched to a gene: 5. Germline values: CDR1 SGDLS, CDR2 YYNGEE. This CDR3 is 17 amino acids long. CDR3: CASSVEGQAFSGNTIYF. The DNA of the CDR3 is TGTGCCAGCAGCGTAGAGGGACAGGCCTTCTCTGGAAACACCATATATTTT.

The V and J genes are TRBV28 and TRBJ2-1; weak D call: TRBD2 (6 bases). V dropped 4 bases and J dropped 5 bases, with 15 bases sitting between them. This CDR3 region has 15 residues. Germline values: CDR1 MDHEN, CDR2 SYDVKM. CDR3 in DNA: TGTGCCAGCAGTTCCAAACTAGCAGGGAACAATGAGCAGTTCTTC. It yields the protein CASSSKLAGNNEQFF.

The chain couples TRBV19 to TRBJ2-2, with 12 nucleotides matching TRBD1. Germline loops: CDR1 LNHDA, CDR2 SQIVND (reference sequence). The CDR3 totals 17 residues. Losses at the gene ends were 4 bases for V and 3 bases for J; bases not matched to a gene: 6. CDR3 nucleotide sequence: TGTGCCAGTAGTACCACCGGGACAGGGGGCCACACCGGGGAGCTGTTTTTT. Translation gives CASSTTGTGGHTGELFF.

The rearrangement joins TRBV5-4 to TRBJ1-6; D remains ambiguous. The germline CDR1 and CDR2 sequences are SGHNT and YYREEE (reference sequence). This CDR3 region has 13 residues. V lost 1 base, J lost 13 bases, and 12 bases lay in between. The DNA of the CDR3 is TGTGCCAGCAGCTTGATCGGGATCCCGCCCCTCCACTTT. Translated, it gives CASSLIGIPPLHF.

In this sample, this clone turned up a few times. The rearrangement uses TRBV6-5 and TRBJ1-1; maybe TRBD1 (5 bases). The germline V gene has CDR1 MNHEY and CDR2 SVGAGI. This CDR3 has 13 residues. The V end was cut by 7 bases, the J end by 1 base, with 10 bases between. In nucleotides, the CDR3 is TGTGCCAGCACCCCGACAGAGAACACTGAAGCTTTCTTT. Residues: CASTPTENTEAFF.

The CDR3 spells CASSQLAGGYNEQFF. The CDR3 bases are TGTGCCAGCAGTCAACTAGCGGGGGGGTACAATGAGCAGTTCTTC. J is TRBJ2-1 and V is TRBV6-5, with 13 positions matching TRBD2. CDR3 size: 15 residues. The V and J ends lost 5 bases and 4 bases, in that order; junction bases with no gene match: 2. The germline gives CDR1 MNHEY, CDR2 SVGAGI.